The 18 T cell receptor beta chains presented below share a single source sample, sequenced in a study of cytomegalovirus exposure and HLA in healthy donors. Some clones are missing from TCRdb's copy, which holds only in-frame ones; the method was immunoSEQ multiplex PCR. Among 90,000 to 130,000 clones listed, roughly 87% were seen once. The sample consisted of PBMCs. These receptors all come from a woman aged 18-35 years in good health and CMV-seronegative.

V gene TRBV5-1 combines with J gene TRBJ1-2; maybe TRBD1 (5 bases). The CDR3 loop spans 14 amino acids. Germline values: CDR1 SGHRS, CDR2 YFSETQ. V lost 4 bases to trimming and J lost 7 bases, with 17 bases between them. CDR3: CASSGQGPLLGYTF. CDR3 coding DNA: TGCGCCAGCAGCGGGCAGGGCCCCCTCCTTGGCTACACCTTC.

The chain couples TRBV9 to TRBJ2-3; 9 bases agree with TRBD2. V lost 0 bases and J lost 1; bases outside the gene matches: 18. The CDR3 sequence is 21 residues long. Germline CDR1 is SGDLS and CDR2 is YYNGEE. Here the CDR3 DNA reads TGTGCCAGCAGCGTAGGAATCCCGGGACTAGCCGGCTTTGAGGGCACAGATACGCAGTATTTT. It yields the protein CASSVGIPGLAGFEGTDTQYF.

The chain is built from TRBV9 and TRBJ2-1; the match to TRBD2 covers 10 bases. Per germline, CDR1 SGDLS and CDR2 YYNGEE. The V and J ends lost 0 bases and 0 bases, in that order; junction bases with no gene match: 6. The CDR3 totals 18 residues. DNA of the CDR3: TGTGCCAGCAGCGTAGTGGCTAGCGGGGGCCTCTCCTACAATGAGCAGTTCTTC. Protein: CASSVVASGGLSYNEQFF.

The chain carries TRBV7-8 and TRBJ2-2, with TRBD2 matching over 10 bases. The CDR3 covers 16 residues. Germline V lookup: CDR1 SGHVS, CDR2 FQNEAQ. V dropped 0 bases and J dropped 7; count of bases not matched to a gene: 5. The CDR3 DNA follows: TGTGCCAGCAGCTTAGCGGGCGGACTAGCGGTCGGGGAGCTGTTTTTT. Translating gives CASSLAGGLAVGELFF.

The rearrangement links TRBV5-8 to TRBJ2-5; 8 nucleotides agree with TRBD1. With V trimmed by 4 bases and J by 0 bases, 8 bases remained unmatched. Germline CDR1 is SGHTS and CDR2 is YDEGEE. This CDR3 has 16 amino acids. The DNA for the CDR3 is TGTGCCAGCAGCGAGAACAGGGACAGGTACCAAGAGACCCAGTACTTC. Translating it yields CASSENRDRYQETQYF.

The chain uses TRBV4-2 and TRBJ1-3; D may be TRBD1 (5 bases). V was clipped by 5 bases and J by 2 bases, with 16 bases between them. Germline CDR1 and CDR2: LGHNA and YNFKEQ. The CDR3 is made up of 16 amino acids. As DNA, the CDR3 is TGTGCCAGCAGCGCCGCGGGGGGAGGCGCTGGAAACACCATATATTTT. It translates to CASSAAGGGAGNTIYF.

This clone has a single count. The rearrangement links TRBV19 to TRBJ1-2; maybe TRBD1 (6 bases). V was shortened by 6 bases and J by 4 bases, with 18 bases between the two germline ends. CDR3 size: 15 residues. The V gene's germline CDR1 is LNHDA and CDR2 SQIVND (reference sequence). The chain's CDR3 is CASRVTSTGPYGYTF. The DNA for the CDR3 is TGTGCCAGTAGGGTGACTTCGACAGGCCCCTATGGCTACACCTTC. The variable domain in full, completed from reference TRBV19 and TRBJ1-2, reads DGGITQSPKYLFRKEGQNVTLSCEQNLNHDAMYWYRQDPGQGLRLIYYSQIVNDFQKGDIAEGYSVSREKKESFPLTVTSAQKNPTAFYLCASRVTSTGPYGYTFGSGTRLTVV.

This rearrangement joins TRBV4-1 to TRBJ1-1; tentatively, D is TRBD1 (6 bases). The germline V gene has CDR1 MGHRA and CDR2 YSYEKL. Deletions cut 2 bases from V and 5 bases from J, with 9 bases between. This CDR3 comprises 13 residues. This CDR3 is CASSQPDRTEAFF. The CDR3 region has the DNA TGCGCCAGCAGCCAACCTGACAGGACTGAAGCTTTCTTT.

The chain recombines TRBV7-2 with TRBJ2-3; 9 bases are a match to TRBD2. CDR1 and CDR2 (germline): SGHTA, FQGNSA. The ends lost 2 bases at V and 3 bases at J; junction bases unmatched: 9. The CDR3 totals 17 residues. In nucleotides, the CDR3 is TGTGCCAGCAGCTTATTCGGCGGGAGGGCCCGTACAGATACGCAGTATTTT. Protein product: CASSLFGGRARTDTQYF.

The V and J genes are TRBV28 and TRBJ2-7; the D gene is possibly TRBD2 (6 bases). The germline V gene has CDR1 MDHEN and CDR2 SYDVKM. This CDR3 is built from 12 residues. Between the trimmed V and J ends, which lost 4 bases and 7 bases, there was a span of 11 bases. In DNA form, the CDR3 reads TGTGCCAGCAGTTCCGGGGGAAGGGAGCAGTACTTC. Translating it yields CASSSGGREQYF.

The V call is TRBV5-4, the J call TRBJ1-3; D gene uncertain. This CDR3 is built from 13 residues. V was pared by 3 bases and J by 5 bases, with 9 bases between. Germline assignment: CDR1 SGHNT and CDR2 YYREEE (reference sequence). The CDR3 spells CASSSDGRNTIYF. The CDR3 nucleotides are TGTGCCAGCAGCTCCGATGGGCGAAACACCATATATTTT.

The gene calls are TRBV6-5 and TRBJ1-2; 7 bases line up with TRBD1. Germline V gene data show CDR1 as MNHEY and CDR2 as SVGAGI. This CDR3 has 14 residues. V shed 5 bases and J 4 bases; nucleotides not matched to a gene: 7. The CDR3 spells CASSDRDLGYGYTF. As DNA, the CDR3 is TGTGCCAGCAGTGACAGGGATTTAGGCTATGGCTACACCTTC.

This sequence joins TRBV27 and TRBJ1-2; 10 nucleotides agree with TRBD1. CDR1 and CDR2 (germline): MNHEY, SMNVEV (reference sequence). V lost 2 bases and J lost 6; bases outside the gene matches: 3. The CDR3 has 14 amino acids. The CDR3 nucleotides read TGTGCCAGCAGTTTACACGGGACAGGGGATGGCTACACCTTC. It translates to CASSLHGTGDGYTF.

The CDR3 coding sequence is TGTGCCAGCAGTGAACATGAGCGGAGGGGCACAGATACGCAGTATTTT. It codes for CASSEHERRGTDTQYF. The J gene is TRBJ2-3, the V gene TRBV6-1; D is perhaps TRBD2 (6 bases). V was shortened by 2 bases and J by 1 base, with 13 bases between the two germline ends. The CDR3 has 16 residues. CDR1 and CDR2 (germline): MNHNS, SASEGT.

This chain uses TRBV6-5 with TRBJ2-2, with a possible D match to TRBD1 (6 bases). Germline CDR1 MNHEY, CDR2 SVGAGI. CDR3 length: 16 residues. Trimming stripped 2 bases from V and 7 bases from J, with 17 bases between. CDR3 in DNA: TGTGCCAGCAGTTACGGCCTACAGGGTTCGGGCGGGGAGCTGTTTTTT. Translating gives CASSYGLQGSGGELFF.

This chain links TRBV7-3 with TRBJ1-5; D is perhaps TRBD1 (6 bases). The CDR3 has 15 amino acids. Germline CDR1 and CDR2: SGHTA and FQGTGA. V dropped 2 bases and J dropped 4 bases, with 12 bases sitting between them. The CDR3 reads CASSLWAGVNQPQHF. DNA for the CDR3: TGTGCCAGCAGCTTATGGGCAGGGGTGAATCAGCCCCAGCATTTT.

The rearrangement links TRBV5-1 to TRBJ2-2, with 8 positions matching TRBD1. Looked up from germline, CDR1 is SGHRS and CDR2 is YFSETQ. The junction had 2 bases not matched to a gene; V was cut back by 4 bases and J by 3 bases. The length of the CDR3 is 14 residues. CDR3 protein: CASSATGDTGELFF. In DNA form, the CDR3 reads TGCGCCAGCAGCGCGACAGGGGACACCGGGGAGCTGTTTTTT.

This chain links TRBV19 with TRBJ2-6; D gene uncertain. This CDR3 comprises 17 residues. V lost 4 bases to trimming and J lost 3 bases, with 16 bases between them. Per the germline V gene, CDR1 is LNHDA and CDR2 is SQIVND (reference sequence). CDR3 in DNA: TGTGCCAGTAGTAAAGTGGCAGGCGCTCGTGGGGCCAACGTCCTGACTTTC. Translating it yields CASSKVAGARGANVLTF.